Each of the 21 T cell receptor beta chains below was sequenced from the same sample in a study of T cells in Graves' hyperthyroidism and ophthalmopathy. Using RNA transcripts as the source, TCR beta CDR3 regions were amplified. With the HTBI primer set, the TCR CDR3 went through a first round of RT-PCR. TCRdb analysed the multiplex PCR reads with MiXCR anew, one entry per CDR3 protein. The data contain 350,000 to 500,000 distinct CDR3 sequences, around 15% of them singletons. The sequencing input was blood. The source of these receptors is a young woman with Graves' hyperthyroidism.

This clonotype was detected only once. The chain uses TRBV12-3 or TRBV12-4 and TRBJ1-1; D gene ambiguous. CDR3 size: 14 residues. V was clipped by 5 bases and J by 5 bases, with 15 bases between them. CDR3 residues: CASSEQIRVTEAFF. As DNA, the CDR3 is TGTGCCAGCAGTGAACAGATTCGTGTGACTGAAGCTTTCTTT.

V usage is TRBV9 and J usage is TRBJ1-2; D is possibly TRBD1 (6 bases). V shed 0 bases and J shed 6 bases, with 12 bases lying between them. Per germline, CDR1 SGDLS and CDR2 YYNGEE. The CDR3 contains 14 residues. The CDR3 DNA reads TGTGCCAGCAGCGTAGGGGGGGCGCGCAATGGCTACACCTTC. Its protein is CASSVGGARNGYTF.

The gene calls are TRBV20-1 and TRBJ2-1; D gene unclear. V lost 6 bases and J 2 bases, leaving 17 bases between the germline ends. Germline loops: CDR1 DFQATT, CDR2 SNEGSKA (reference sequence). The CDR3 contains 15 residues. CDR3 protein: CSAKRSNSPYNEQFF. CDR3 nucleotide sequence: TGCAGTGCGAAGAGATCTAATAGTCCCTACAATGAGCAGTTCTTC.

This sequence joins TRBV7-2 and TRBJ2-5; D not certain. V shed 3 bases and J shed 5 bases, with 10 bases lying between them. The CDR3 is made up of 13 amino acids. Germline lookup yields CDR1 SGHTA and CDR2 FQGNSA. CDR3 nucleotide sequence: TGTGCCAGCAGCTTGAGTTGGTCGGAGACCCAGTACTTC. Protein sequence: CASSLSWSETQYF.

In its sample, this clonotype was seen many times. The chain couples TRBV20-1 to TRBJ1-1; no clear D gene. The germline V gene has CDR1 DFQATT and CDR2 SNEGSKA (reference sequence). This CDR3 is built from 16 residues. V dropped 0 bases and J dropped 1 base, with 15 bases sitting between them. The CDR3 spells CSARERKEWSNTEAFF. The CDR3, as DNA: TGCAGTGCTAGAGAGAGGAAGGAATGGTCGAACACTGAAGCTTTCTTT.

V is TRBV20-1 and J is TRBJ2-1; 10 nucleotides agree with TRBD2. Germline trimming cut 1 base from V and 7 bases from J; bases unmatched to any gene: 7. Germline CDR1 reads DFQATT; CDR2 reads SNEGSKA (reference sequence). The CDR3 spans 15 residues. CDR3 DNA sequence: TGCAGTGCTAGAGCACTAGCGGGAAACTTGAATGAGCAGTTCTTC. Its protein product is CSARALAGNLNEQFF.

The chain employs TRBV27 and TRBJ1-1; tentative D call: TRBD1 (5 bases). The V gene's germline CDR1 is MNHEY and CDR2 SMNVEV (reference sequence). V lost 10 bases, J lost 5 bases, and 17 bases lay in between. CDR3 length equals 13 residues. The CDR3 spells CATGTGGVTEAFF. CDR3 nucleotides: TGTGCCACCGGTACTGGGGGGGTGACTGAAGCTTTCTTT.

This clonotype has at least ten counts. This chain joins TRBV11-2 and TRBJ2-7, with D maybe TRBD1 (6 bases). V was clipped by 0 bases and J by 7 bases, with 16 bases between them. Germline V gives CDR1 SGHAT, CDR2 FQNNGV. The CDR3 covers 15 residues. The DNA for the CDR3 is TGTGCCAGCAGCTTAGATCACAGGGAGATCGGGGAGCAGTACTTC. Translating it yields CASSLDHREIGEQYF.

This clonotype was observed many times. This chain joins TRBV11-2 and TRBJ1-4; the D gene is possibly TRBD1 (6 bases). There are 16 residues in the CDR3. Germline lookup yields CDR1 SGHAT and CDR2 FQNNGV. The germline V and J ends were trimmed by 3 bases and 7 bases, with 18 bases remaining between them. The CDR3 spells CASSFLQGGGGEKLFF. CDR3 DNA sequence: TGTGCCAGCAGCTTTCTACAGGGCGGCGGCGGTGAAAAACTGTTTTTT.

This clonotype appeared many times. This chain links TRBV7-2 with TRBJ2-5; 7 nucleotides agree with TRBD2. There are 18 residues in the CDR3. V lost 1 base and J lost 5; bases outside the gene matches: 16. Germline CDR1 and CDR2: SGHTA and FQGNSA. The CDR3 reads CASSLDPLARGSGETQYF. The CDR3, as DNA: TGTGCCAGCAGCTTAGATCCCCTAGCGCGCGGGAGTGGGGAGACCCAGTACTTC.

This clonotype was recorded many times. This chain connects TRBV12-3 or TRBV12-4 to TRBJ2-7; D is perhaps TRBD1 (6 bases). The CDR3 is 15 amino acids. V was clipped by 1 base and J by 2 bases, with 12 bases between them. CDR3 sequence reads: CASSLGRGAAYEQYF. The CDR3 coding sequence is TGTGCCAGCAGTTTAGGCAGGGGCGCCGCCTACGAGCAGTACTTC.

This clonotype was picked up many times. This chain links TRBV6-2 or TRBV6-3 with TRBJ2-7; D gene ambiguous. Germline lookup yields CDR1 MNHEY and CDR2 SVGEGT. Trimming cost V 6 bases and J 2 bases, with 8 bases left between them. The CDR3 is made up of 12 amino acids. The CDR3 spells CASSASAYEQYF. Written as DNA, the CDR3 is TGTGCCAGCAGCGCCAGCGCCTACGAGCAGTACTTC.

This clonotype has a count of ten or more. V is TRBV6-1 and J is TRBJ1-6; 8 positions agree with TRBD1. Germline assignment: CDR1 MNHNS and CDR2 SASEGT. Trimming took 5 bases from V and 7 from J; bases not matched to a gene: 4. The CDR3 totals 14 residues. Here the CDR3 reads CASSLQGDNSPLHF. Here the CDR3 DNA reads TGTGCCAGCAGTTTACAGGGGGACAATTCACCCCTCCACTTT.

This clonotype was recorded many times. The V gene is TRBV28, the J gene TRBJ2-7; TRBD2 matches at 12 bases. J lost 3 bases, V lost 3 bases, and 15 bases had no gene match. The germline gives CDR1 MDHEN, CDR2 SYDVKM. The CDR3 is made up of 19 amino acids. DNA for the CDR3: TGTGCCAGCAGTTTCCCCGCCGTAGCGACTAGCGGGAGTGGCTACGAGCAGTACTTC. It codes for CASSFPAVATSGSGYEQYF.

This clonotype was counted ten times or more. This sequence joins TRBV4-3 and TRBJ2-5; 14 bases line up with TRBD2. The length of the CDR3 is 18 residues. V dropped 1 base and J dropped 1; count of bases not matched to a gene: 5. Germline loops: CDR1 LGHNA, CDR2 YSLEER. The CDR3 nucleotides read TGCGCCAGCAGCCAAGGGGTCGGGACTAGCGGGAGCCAAGAGACCCAGTACTTC. Protein sequence: CASSQGVGTSGSQETQYF.

This clonotype has ten or more counts. The rearrangement links TRBV6-6 to TRBJ2-2; maybe TRBD2 (6 bases). CDR3 size: 16 residues. The germline V gene encodes CDR1 MNHNY and CDR2 SVGAGI (reference sequence). Trimming pared 2 bases from V and 6 bases from J, leaving 16 bases between. The CDR3: CASSYPGLIGAGELFF. The CDR3 nucleotides read TGTGCCAGCAGTTACCCCGGACTAATTGGAGCCGGGGAGCTGTTTTTT.

This clonotype was observed a handful of times. J is TRBJ2-2 and V is TRBV29-1, with D possibly matching TRBD2 (5 bases). V lost 7 bases and J 2 bases, leaving 14 bases between the germline ends. Looked up from germline, CDR1 is SQVTM and CDR2 is ANQGSEA. The CDR3 spans 14 residues. The CDR3 DNA is TGCAGCGCGGGGTCCCACCTAAACACCGGGGAGCTGTTTTTT. It yields the protein CSAGSHLNTGELFF.

Only one count was recorded for this clonotype. A much larger clone lies a single base off, so this may be a read error. The V and J genes are TRBV28 and TRBJ1-5; D is uncertain. This CDR3 is 14 amino acids long. Germline assignment: CDR1 MDHEN and CDR2 SYDVKM. CDR3 amino acids: CANSFRQVNQPQHF. The CDR3, as DNA: TGTGCCAACAGTTTTAGGCAGGTCAATCAGCCCCAGCATTTT.

This clonotype was detected ten times or more. The chain is built from TRBV27 and TRBJ1-6, with 9 nucleotides matching TRBD1. The CDR3 is 18 residues long. Germline-derived CDR1 and CDR2 are MNHEY and SMNVEV (reference sequence). V shed 1 base and J 7 bases; nucleotides not matched to a gene: 11. The CDR3 is CASSLYPSGQGKNSPLHF. DNA of the CDR3: TGTGCCAGCAGTTTATACCCCTCCGGACAGGGGAAGAATTCACCCCTCCACTTT.

At least ten counts were recorded for this clonotype. The V call is TRBV2, the J call TRBJ2-1, with D possibly being TRBD1 (6 bases). CDR1 and CDR2 from the germline V gene are SNHLY and FYNNEI. The V end was cut by 6 bases, the J end by 8 bases, with 17 bases between. The CDR3 runs 14 residues. The CDR3 sequence is CASSAQGLGDEQFF. CDR3 DNA: TGTGCCAGCAGCGCTCAGGGGTTGGGGGATGAGCAGTTCTTC.

This clonotype appeared many times. V is TRBV20-1 and J is TRBJ2-3; D is possibly TRBD1 (6 bases). Germline loops: CDR1 DFQATT, CDR2 SNEGSKA (reference sequence). This CDR3 is 15 amino acids long. Trimming left V 4 bases short and J 0 bases short, with 14 bases between. The CDR3: CSATDRSTSTDTQYF. CDR3 DNA sequence: TGCAGTGCTACCGACAGGTCAACTAGCACAGATACGCAGTATTTT.